This T cell receptor beta chain was recorded in a study of T cells in Graves' hyperthyroidism and ophthalmopathy. Study-level results: In the blood, most expanded thyroid clonotypes above 0.001 appeared as well.

The CDR3 spans 14 residues. The germline V gene encodes CDR1 MNHNS and CDR2 SASEGT. J gave up 0 bases and V 10 bases, and 6 bases lay outside the gene matches. The investigators amplified TCR beta CDR3 regions from RNA transcripts. A set of HTBI primers served as the primers for a first-round RT-PCR of the TCR CDR3. MiXCR, run by TCRdb on the multiplex PCR reads, gives a single entry per CDR3 protein. The sample has approximately 410,000 distinct CDR3 sequences, roughly 13% seen once. This clonotype was picked up many times. What it binds is not known. The chain recombines TRBV6-1 with TRBJ2-1, with TRBD1 matching over 7 bases. The origin of this receptor is a woman aged 18-30 years with Graves' hyperthyroidism. The sequenced material came from blood. In DNA form, the CDR3 reads TGTGCCACCGAGGACAGGAACTCCTACAATGAGCAGTTCTTC. It specifies CATEDRNSYNEQFF.